This TCR beta chain was captured in a study of cytomegalovirus exposure and HLA in healthy donors. The CDR3 is 15 amino acids. V lost 0 bases and J lost 5; bases outside the gene matches: 4. The PCR used 60 Vbeta and 13 Jbeta primers. The data were produced by immunoSEQ multiplex PCR, yet TCRdb's version contains in-frame clones alone and is incomplete. The sample has about 120,000 clones; 81% are singletons. The receptor's source is a woman aged 40 to 49 in good health and CMV-seronegative. Sequencing used PBMCs. The chain is built from TRBV5-3 and TRBJ2-2; 7 positions match TRBD1. TRBV5-3 is marked as an open reading frame, function uncertain. The CDR3: CARSLARGPTGELFF. The CDR3 DNA follows: TGTGCCAGAAGCTTGGCTAGGGGGCCAACCGGGGAGCTGTTTTTT.